These T cell receptor beta chains were read from a single sample in a study of blood T cell repertoires in COVID-19. The assay was immunoSEQ multiplex PCR, and TCRdb's table has in-frame clones only and misses some. Here the sample spans a few hundred thousand clones, about nine tenths being singletons. The sequenced sample consisted of peripheral blood. All receptors derive from a woman aged 55-75 years with COVID-19, enrolled during active disease. The CDR3 runs from the conserved cysteine through the conserved F or W. A D gene is named only where the DNA matches it firmly. Expanded clones are given a class, and other clones once, few, many or no size at all.

D gene | clone size | J gene | V gene | CDR3 DNA | CDR3 protein
NA | few | TRBJ1-2 | TRBV28 | TGTGCCAGCACCCCAAGGGGTTCTGGCTACACCTTC | CASTPRGSGYTF
TRBD1 | NA | TRBJ2-7 | TRBV15 | TGTGCCACCAGCAGAATCCTACAGGGGTTCTACGAGCAGTACTTC | CATSRILQGFYEQYF
NA | NA | TRBJ1-5 | TRBV28 | TGTGCCAGCAGTATCATAGGGGACAATCAGCCCCAGCATTTT | CASSIIGDNQPQHF
NA | NA | TRBJ1-1 | TRBV11-2 | TGTGCCAGCAGCTTAGGAGTCACTGAAGCTTTCTTT | CASSLGVTEAFF
TRBD1 | NA | TRBJ1-5 | TRBV27 | TGTGCCAGCCGACAGGGCGGGAATCAGCCCCAGCATTTT | CASRQGGNQPQHF
NA | NA | TRBJ2-7 | TRBV5-1 | TGCGCCAGCAGCTTGTCCGATGCCGGGAGCTACGAGCAGTACTTC | CASSLSDAGSYEQYF
NA | NA | TRBJ1-4 | TRBV18 | TGTGCCAGCTCACCATCAGTACCGGCGGGAGGTGAAAAACTGTTTTTT | CASSPSVPAGGEKLFF
NA | NA | TRBJ2-1 | TRBV6-5 | TGTGCCAGCAGTTACTCGAGCTACAATGAGCAGTTCTTC | CASSYSSYNEQFF
NA | NA | TRBJ1-1 | TRBV15 | TGTGCCACCAGCATTGGACAGAACACTGAAGCTTTCTTT | CATSIGQNTEAFF
NA | NA | TRBJ1-1 | TRBV18 | TGTGCCAGCTCTCAGAGACGAACCCGGGAGGGCACTGAAGCTTTCTTT | CASSQRRTREGTEAFF
NA | NA | TRBJ2-7 | TRBV9 | TGTGCCAGCAGCCTCAAACAGGGTACCTACGAGCAGTACTTC | CASSLKQGTYEQYF
NA | NA | TRBJ1-1 | TRBV12-5 | TGTGCTAGTGGTTTGAATCGGGATACTGAAGCTTTCTTT | CASGLNRDTEAFF
NA | NA | TRBJ1-1 | TRBV2 | TGTGCCAGCAGTGAACGTGGGGGCGGCAGGGGCATGAACACTGAAGCTTTCTTT | CASSERGGGRGMNTEAFF
TRBD2 | NA | TRBJ2-7 | TRBV6-5 | TGTGCCAGCAGCGGGGGGACCTACTACGAGCAGTACTTC | CASSGGTYYEQYF
NA | NA | TRBJ1-6 | TRBV6-5 | TGTGCCAGCAGTTTAACAGGAAGACTGTTTTCACCCCTCCACTTT | CASSLTGRLFSPLHF
NA | NA | TRBJ1-1 | TRBV21-1 | TGTGCCAGCAGCAAAGGCGGGGGGCGGATGACCACTGAAGCTTTCTTT | CASSKGGGRMTTEAFF
NA | NA | TRBJ1-4 | TRBV9 | TGTGCCAGCAGCGTAGGGCAGGGGAATGAAAAACTGTTTTTT | CASSVGQGNEKLFF
NA | NA | TRBJ2-7 | TRBV16 | TGTGCCAGCAGCCGGTCGGGTCCCTACGAGCAGTACTTC | CASSRSGPYEQYF
NA | once | TRBJ1-1 | TRBV5-8 | TGTGCCAGCAGCTTAGAGCGATTGCCTTTGAACACTGAAGCTTTCTTT | CASSLERLPLNTEAFF
TRBD2 | once | TRBJ2-1 | TRBV7-9 | TGTGCCAGCAGCTATAGCGGGGGGTACAATGAGCAGTTCTTC | CASSYSGGYNEQFF
NA | NA | TRBJ2-3 | TRBV5-1 | TGCGCCAGCAGCCCAGCTGGGGCTAGGGGCACAGATACGCAGTATTTT | CASSPAGARGTDTQYF
NA | few | TRBJ2-7 | TRBV6-5 | TGTGCCAGCAGAACCGGGCTCACGCGGGACGAGCAGTACTTC | CASRTGLTRDEQYF
NA | NA | TRBJ2-3 | TRBV30 | TGTGCCTGGATCCCGCCGGGGAATACGCAGTATTTT | CAWIPPGNTQYF
NA | NA | TRBJ1-1 | TRBV5-1 | TGCGCCAGCAGCTTTCCCCCGGGGAACACTGAAGCTTTCTTT | CASSFPPGNTEAFF
TRBD1 | once | TRBJ1-1 | TRBV19 | TGTGCCAGTACAGGGGGCTGGGGCACTGAAGCTTTCTTT | CASTGGWGTEAFF
TRBD1 | NA | TRBJ2-3 | TRBV19 | TGTGCCAGTAAGGATAGGGGCAGGGGGAGATTAGATACGCAGTATTTT | CASKDRGRGRLDTQYF
TRBD2 | NA | TRBJ2-5 | TRBV5-1 | TGCGCCAGCAGCCCGGTGACTAGCTCGGAGACCCAGTACTTC | CASSPVTSSETQYF
NA | NA | TRBJ1-2 | TRBV14 | TGTGCCAGCAGCCAAGATTTCTGGGGCCGTGGCTACACCTTC | CASSQDFWGRGYTF
NA | NA | TRBJ2-7 | TRBV7-2 | TGTGCCAGCAGCTTAACAGGTTACCCAATAGAGCAGTACTTC | CASSLTGYPIEQYF
TRBD2 | NA | TRBJ2-3 | TRBV10-1 | TGCGCCAGCAGTGAGTCTGGACTAGCGGGGGGAAGCACAGATACGCAGTATTTT | CASSESGLAGGSTDTQYF
TRBD1 | NA | TRBJ2-1 | TRBV5-1 | TGCGCCAGCAGCTCCGGGACAGGGAGTAAGAATGAGCAGTTCTTC | CASSSGTGSKNEQFF
NA | NA | TRBJ2-3 | TRBV20-1 | TGCAGTGCTAGCGCGGCAGATACGCAGTATTTT | CSASAADTQYF
TRBD1 | once | TRBJ1-2 | TRBV5-5 | TGTGCCAGCAGCTTGCGGCGGGACAGGGGGTTTACGAACTATGGCTACACCTTC | CASSLRRDRGFTNYGYTF
TRBD2 | NA | TRBJ2-1 | TRBV5-4 | TGTGCCAGCAGCCGGACGACTAGCGGGGGTGATCGCTCCTACAATGAGCAGTTCTTC | CASSRTTSGGDRSYNEQFF
NA | NA | TRBJ1-1 | TRBV2 | TGTGCCAGCACTACAGAAATGAACACTGAAGCTTTCTTT | CASTTEMNTEAFF
NA | NA | TRBJ1-3 | TRBV5-1 | TGCGCCAGCAGCGACACTGGAAACACCATATATTTT | CASSDTGNTIYF
TRBD1 | NA | TRBJ1-2 | TRBV6-5 | TGTGCCAGCAGATCAACGGGACAGGGGGCAAGAGGCTACACCTTC | CASRSTGQGARGYTF
NA | NA | TRBJ1-1 | TRBV7-9 | TGTGCCAGCAGCTTCGGCACAGGAGTTGAAGCTTTCTTT | CASSFGTGVEAFF
TRBD2 | once | TRBJ2-1 | TRBV11-2 | TGTGCCAGCACCGTTGGGAGGGCCTACAATGAGCAGTTCTTC | CASTVGRAYNEQFF
NA | NA | TRBJ1-3 | TRBV3-1/TRBV3-2 | TGTGCCAGCAGCCAAGGAAGGGGGACTGGAAACACCATATATTTT | CASSQGRGTGNTIYF
NA | NA | TRBJ1-2 | TRBV3-1/TRBV3-2 | TGTGCCAGCAGCCGGGCAGGGGCTGGCTACACCTTC | CASSRAGAGYTF
NA | NA | TRBJ2-3 | TRBV6-5 | TGTGCCAGCAGAGACCCAGGAGGAGCAGATACGCAGTATTTT | CASRDPGGADTQYF
TRBD2 | NA | TRBJ2-1 | TRBV11-3 | TGTGCCAGCAGTTCTCCTAGCGGGAGGTACAATGAGCAGTTCTTC | CASSSPSGRYNEQFF
NA | NA | TRBJ1-1 | TRBV7-2 | TGTGCCAGCAGCGGTTACAGGAACACTGAAGCTTTCTTT | CASSGYRNTEAFF
TRBD2 | NA | TRBJ2-3 | TRBV27 | TGTGCCAGCAGCCCTCAGCGCGGGGGGTGGGATACGCAGTATTTT | CASSPQRGGWDTQYF
TRBD1 | NA | TRBJ1-2 | TRBV19 | TGTGCCAGTAGTATGACAGGGGGCCCCAGCTATGGCTACACCTTC | CASSMTGGPSYGYTF
NA | NA | TRBJ2-5 | TRBV11-2 | TGTGCCAGCAGCTTACGGGAGAGAAGAAGGACCCAGTACTTC | CASSLRERRRTQYF
NA | once | TRBJ1-1 | TRBV5-1 | TGCGCCAGCAGCTTGGGTGGGGGGGAGAGAGCTTTCTTT | CASSLGGGERAFF
NA | NA | TRBJ1-6 | TRBV7-2 | TGTGCCAGCAGCTTATCTGGGGGCCCTATAATTTCACCCCTCCACTTT | CASSLSGGPIISPLHF
TRBD2 | NA | TRBJ2-3 | TRBV12-5 | TGTGCTAGTGGTTTGTGGGGACTAGCGGGGGGGCGCACAGATACGCAGTATTTT | CASGLWGLAGGRTDTQYF
TRBD2 | NA | TRBJ2-3 | TRBV7-3 | TGTGCCAGCAGCTTCCAAGCGGGGGGGCGCCCAGATACGCAGTATTTT | CASSFQAGGRPDTQYF
NA | NA | TRBJ2-3 | TRBV12-3/TRBV12-4 | TGTGCCAGCAGTCCAGGGGTGGATACGCAGTATTTT | CASSPGVDTQYF
TRBD1 | NA | TRBJ1-5 | TRBV25-1 | TGTGCCAGCAGTGAAGCAGGGGGGAAAGATCAGCCCCAGCATTTT | CASSEAGGKDQPQHF
TRBD1 | NA | TRBJ1-1 | TRBV20-1 | TGCAGTGCTGGACAGGGCAGTGAAGCTTTCTTT | CSAGQGSEAFF